A single sample gave rise to the 15 T cell receptor beta chains below, sequenced in a study of blood T cell repertoires in COVID-19 (dated by TCRdb to about 2020). Libraries came from the immunoSEQ multiplex PCR assay. Sourced from immuneACCESS, this table was stored by TCRdb with only in-frame sequences that have V and J called. A share of the clones is absent; for the studies checked, an unresolved V gene accounts for under half, and the remainder has no known explanation. For this sample the table gives roughly 670,000 clones, of which 90% were detected only once. Together, the top ten hold under 0.3% of the sample. Sequencing input: peripheral blood. The source is a woman aged 18-35 years with acute or convalescent COVID-19.

This clone was counted only a few times. V usage is TRBV11-3 and J usage is TRBJ2-2; D is ambiguous. The CDR3 is 13 amino acids. Germline CDR1 reads SGHNT; CDR2 reads YENEEA. Deletions cut 5 bases from V and 6 bases from J, with 10 bases between. CDR3 loop: CASSHPPSGELFF. Here the CDR3 DNA reads TGTGCCAGCAGCCATCCCCCATCCGGGGAGCTGTTTTTT.

V and J are TRBV2 and TRBJ2-7; possible D gene TRBD2, 5 bases. The CDR3 extends over 16 amino acids. Germline-derived CDR1 and CDR2 are SNHLY and FYNNEI. The V gene lost 8 bases and the J gene lost 2 bases, with 22 bases spanning the gap. The CDR3 nucleotides read TGTGCCAGCCCTAGCAACCCCGACCGGACCCCCTACGAGCAGTACTTC. This sequence encodes CASPSNPDRTPYEQYF.

The V and J genes are TRBV2 and TRBJ1-2; no clear D gene. The CDR3 sequence is 19 residues long. Germline assignment: CDR1 SNHLY and CDR2 FYNNEI. V lost 0 bases and J lost 5, with 25 bases in between. In DNA, the CDR3 is TGTGCCAGCAGTGAAGCGCGGGGTTCGGCTAACCCGGAACTTTATGGCTACACCTTC. It yields the protein CASSEARGSANPELYGYTF.

This clone came up once. Other nucleotide sequences from this sample produce the same CDR3. V is TRBV5-1 and J is TRBJ1-1; no firm D call. The CDR3 runs 13 residues. Germline V gene lookup returns CDR1 SGHRS and CDR2 YFSETQ. V was clipped by 2 bases and J by 2 bases, with 7 bases between them. CDR3: CASSLRGNTEAFF. The DNA of the CDR3 is TGCGCCAGCAGCTTACGGGGAAACACTGAAGCTTTCTTT.

The chain has TRBV6-5 and TRBJ1-1, with a possible D match to TRBD1 (5 bases). Germline CDR1 reads MNHEY; CDR2 reads SVGAGI. Trimming stripped 8 bases from V and 6 bases from J, with 13 bases between. The CDR3 has 12 amino acids. In nucleotides, the CDR3 is TGTGCCAGCGAACCCGAGACAGCTGAAGCTTTCTTT. It yields the protein CASEPETAEAFF.

The rearrangement joins TRBV28 to TRBJ2-3, with TRBD2 as a possible D gene (6 bases). The CDR3 has 13 amino acids. Germline V lookup: CDR1 MDHEN, CDR2 SYDVKM. The V and J ends lost 3 bases and 6 bases respectively, with 10 bases between them. The CDR3 reads CASSFGGWDTQYF. CDR3 bases: TGTGCCAGCAGTTTTGGGGGGTGGGATACGCAGTATTTT.

The rearrangement joins TRBV4-1 to TRBJ1-4; unclear D gene. CDR3 size: 14 residues. The V gene lost 1 base and the J gene lost 14 bases, with 17 bases spanning the gap. Germline CDR1 is MGHRA and CDR2 is YSYEKL. The CDR3 nucleotides read TGCGCCAGCAGCCAAGTGGAAAGAAAACTAAGTCTGTTTTTT. Translating it yields CASSQVERKLSLFF.

The rearrangement links TRBV19 to TRBJ1-5; 7 nucleotides align to TRBD1. J was trimmed by 0 bases and V by 4 bases; bases with no gene match: 6. This CDR3 contains 16 residues. The germline CDR1 and CDR2 sequences are LNHDA and SQIVND (reference sequence). CDR3 protein: CASSTRTGNSNQPQHF. The CDR3 DNA sequence: TGTGCCAGTAGTACCCGGACAGGTAATAGCAATCAGCCCCAGCATTTT.

This chain links TRBV7-4 with TRBJ1-1; D gene ambiguous. The CDR3 has 11 amino acids. V lost 8 bases to trimming and J lost 1 base, with 5 bases between them. Germline-derived CDR1 and CDR2 are SGHVT and SQSDAQ. The CDR3 DNA follows: TGTGCCAGCTTTCGGAACACTGAAGCTTTCTTT. It codes for CASFRNTEAFF.

The rearrangement joins TRBV5-1 to TRBJ2-7; 9 nucleotides align to TRBD1. Germline V gene data show CDR1 as SGHRS and CDR2 as YFSETQ. The CDR3 spans 16 residues. Germline trimming cut 3 bases from V and 4 bases from J; bases unmatched to any gene: 11. This CDR3 is CASSSYSRDRAYEQYF. Here the CDR3 DNA reads TGCGCCAGCAGCTCATACTCCCGGGACAGGGCGTACGAGCAGTACTTC.

The chain couples TRBV2 to TRBJ2-7; possible D gene TRBD1, 6 bases. This CDR3 has 15 residues. The ends were cut back, 10 bases at V and 2 bases at J, with 21 bases in the middle. Germline CDR1 SNHLY, CDR2 FYNNEI. The CDR3 DNA reads as TGTGCCATGACAAACCTGGGGGCGCGGGCCTACGAGCAGTACTTC. Amino acids: CAMTNLGARAYEQYF.

This clone was seen just once. Here the CDR3 reads CASSPSGGTQYF. The DNA of the CDR3 is TGTGCCAGCAGCCCGAGCGGGGGTACGCAGTATTTT. The rearrangement links TRBV14 to TRBJ2-3; 8 bases agree with TRBD2. Germline V lookup: CDR1 SGHDN, CDR2 FVKESK. CDR3 length: 12 amino acids. The V segment lost 4 bases and the J segment 8 bases; nucleotides outside the gene matches: 2.

The table lists this clone with a count of one. The gene calls are TRBV9 and TRBJ2-1; D is uncertain. Trimming cost V 0 bases and J 3 bases, with 10 bases left between them. CDR1 and CDR2 from the germline V gene are SGDLS and YYNGEE. The CDR3 loop spans 15 amino acids. This chain's CDR3 is CASSVADWVYNEQFF. DNA of the CDR3: TGTGCCAGCAGCGTAGCTGACTGGGTCTACAATGAGCAGTTCTTC.

The chain links TRBV7-9 to TRBJ2-7, with TRBD1 matching over 7 bases. The junction had 6 bases not matched to a gene; V was cut back by 3 bases and J by 4 bases. The CDR3 has 14 amino acids. The germline CDR1 and CDR2 sequences are SEHNR and FQNEAQ (reference sequence). The DNA for the CDR3 is TGTGCCAGCAGCTTTGGCGACAGGGCTTACGAGCAGTACTTC. Protein sequence: CASSFGDRAYEQYF.

The chain links TRBV28 to TRBJ1-6, with TRBD1 as a possible D gene (6 bases). Germline values: CDR1 MDHEN, CDR2 SYDVKM. This CDR3 contains 13 residues. Trimming pared 5 bases from V and 6 bases from J, leaving 8 bases between. The CDR3: CASSGQINSPLHF. The CDR3, as DNA: TGTGCCAGCAGTGGACAGATTAATTCACCCCTCCACTTT.